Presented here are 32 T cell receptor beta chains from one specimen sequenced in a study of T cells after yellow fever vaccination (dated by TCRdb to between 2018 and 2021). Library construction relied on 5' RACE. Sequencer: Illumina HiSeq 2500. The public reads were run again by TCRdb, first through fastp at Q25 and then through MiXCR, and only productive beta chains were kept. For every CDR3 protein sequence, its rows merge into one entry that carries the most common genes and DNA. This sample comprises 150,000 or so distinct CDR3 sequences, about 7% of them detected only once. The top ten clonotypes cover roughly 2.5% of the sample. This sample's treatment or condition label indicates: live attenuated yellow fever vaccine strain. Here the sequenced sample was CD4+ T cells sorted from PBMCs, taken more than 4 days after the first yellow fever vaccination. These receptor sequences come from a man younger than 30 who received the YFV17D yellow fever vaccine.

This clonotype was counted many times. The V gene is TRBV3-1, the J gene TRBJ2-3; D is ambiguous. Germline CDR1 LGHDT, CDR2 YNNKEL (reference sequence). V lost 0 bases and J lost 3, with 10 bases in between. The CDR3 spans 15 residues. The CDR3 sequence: CASSQEWQRTDTQYF. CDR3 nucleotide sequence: TGTGCCAGCAGCCAAGAATGGCAGCGAACAGATACGCAGTATTTT.

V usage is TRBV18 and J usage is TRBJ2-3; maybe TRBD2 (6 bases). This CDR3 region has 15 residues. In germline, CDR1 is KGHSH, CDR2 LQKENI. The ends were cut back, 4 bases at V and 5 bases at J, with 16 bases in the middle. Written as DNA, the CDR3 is TGTGCCAGCTCACGCGAGTTGGAGGGGAAAGATACGCAGTATTTT. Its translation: CASSRELEGKDTQYF.

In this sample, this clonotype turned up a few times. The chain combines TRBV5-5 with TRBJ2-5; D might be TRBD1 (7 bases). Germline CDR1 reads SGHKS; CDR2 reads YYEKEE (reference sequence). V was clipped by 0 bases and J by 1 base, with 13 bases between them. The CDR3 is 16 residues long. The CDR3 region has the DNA TGTGCCAGCAGCTTGGAGGCAGGGGGAGGCCAAGAGACCCAGTACTTC. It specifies CASSLEAGGGQETQYF.

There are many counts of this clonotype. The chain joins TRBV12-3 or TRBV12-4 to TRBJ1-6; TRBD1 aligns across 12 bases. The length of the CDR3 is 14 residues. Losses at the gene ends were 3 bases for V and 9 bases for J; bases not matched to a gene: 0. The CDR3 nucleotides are TGTGCCAGCAGTTTGGGACAGGGGGCTTCACCCCTCCACTTT. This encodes CASSLGQGASPLHF.

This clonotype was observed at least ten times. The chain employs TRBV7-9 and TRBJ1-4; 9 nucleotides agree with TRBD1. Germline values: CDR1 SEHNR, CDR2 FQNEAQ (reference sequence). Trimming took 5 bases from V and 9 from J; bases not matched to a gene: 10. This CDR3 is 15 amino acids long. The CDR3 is CASSRDRGEIQKLFF. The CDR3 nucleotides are TGTGCCAGCAGCAGAGACAGGGGGGAGATCCAAAAACTGTTTTTT. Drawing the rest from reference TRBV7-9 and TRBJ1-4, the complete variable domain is DTGVSQNPRHKITKRGQNVTFRCDPISEHNRLYWYRQTLGQGPEFLTYFQNEAQLEKSRLLSDRFSAERPKGSFSTLEIQRTEQGDSAMYLCASSRDRGEIQKLFFGSGTQLSVL.

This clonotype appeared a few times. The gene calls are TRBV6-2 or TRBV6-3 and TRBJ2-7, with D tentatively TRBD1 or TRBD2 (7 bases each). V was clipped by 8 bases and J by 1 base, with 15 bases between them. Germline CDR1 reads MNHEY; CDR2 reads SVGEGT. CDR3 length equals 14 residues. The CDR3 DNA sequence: TGTGCCAGCCGGGGAGGGGGCTTATCCTACGAGCAGTACGTC. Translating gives CASRGGGLSYEQYV.

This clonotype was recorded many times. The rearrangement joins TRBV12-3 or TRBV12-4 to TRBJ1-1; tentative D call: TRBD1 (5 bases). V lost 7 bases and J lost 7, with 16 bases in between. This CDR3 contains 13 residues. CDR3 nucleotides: TGTGCCAGCACACCACGGGGGAGGGGTGAAGCTTTCTTT. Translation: CASTPRGRGEAFF.

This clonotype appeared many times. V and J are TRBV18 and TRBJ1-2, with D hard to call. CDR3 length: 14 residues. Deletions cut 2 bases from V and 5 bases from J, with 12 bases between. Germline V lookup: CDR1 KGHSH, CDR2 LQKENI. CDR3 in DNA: TGTGCCAGCTCACCAGGGGTTAGTGAGTATGGCTACACCTTC. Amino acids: CASSPGVSEYGYTF.

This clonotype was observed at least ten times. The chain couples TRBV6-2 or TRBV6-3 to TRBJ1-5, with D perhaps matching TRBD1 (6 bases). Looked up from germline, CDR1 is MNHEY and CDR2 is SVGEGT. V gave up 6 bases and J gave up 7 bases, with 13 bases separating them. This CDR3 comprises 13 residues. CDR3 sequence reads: CASSVGAGQPQHF. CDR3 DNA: TGTGCCAGCAGCGTGGGGGCCGGCCAGCCCCAGCATTTT.

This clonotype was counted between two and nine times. In DNA, the CDR3 is TGCGCCAGCAGCCACCCCTCTGGAAACACCATATATTTT. Translated, it gives CASSHPSGNTIYF. The V call is TRBV4-1, the J call TRBJ1-3; no firm D call. CDR3 size: 13 residues. V gave up 3 bases and J gave up 0 bases, with 3 bases separating them. The germline CDR1 and CDR2 sequences are MGHRA and YSYEKL.

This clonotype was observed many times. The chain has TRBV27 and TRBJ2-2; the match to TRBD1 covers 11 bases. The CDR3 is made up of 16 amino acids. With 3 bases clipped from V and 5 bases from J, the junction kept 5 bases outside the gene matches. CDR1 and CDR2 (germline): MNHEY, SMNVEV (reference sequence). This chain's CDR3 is CASSFWGQGGTGELFF. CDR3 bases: TGTGCCAGCAGTTTCTGGGGACAGGGGGGAACCGGGGAGCTGTTTTTT.

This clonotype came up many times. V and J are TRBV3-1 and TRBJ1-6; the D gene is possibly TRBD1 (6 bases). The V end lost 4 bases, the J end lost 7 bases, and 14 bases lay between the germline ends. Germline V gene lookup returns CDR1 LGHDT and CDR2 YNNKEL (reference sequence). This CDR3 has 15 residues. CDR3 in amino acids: CASSPGGGANSPLHF. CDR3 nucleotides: TGTGCCAGCAGCCCTGGGGGGGGGGCAAATTCACCCCTCCACTTT. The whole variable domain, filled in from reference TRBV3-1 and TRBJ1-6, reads DTAVSQTPKYLVTQMGNDKSIKCEQNLGHDTMYWYKQDSKKFLKIMFSYNNKELIINETVPNRFSPKSPDKAHLNLHINSLELGDSAVYFCASSPGGGANSPLHFGNGTRLTVT.

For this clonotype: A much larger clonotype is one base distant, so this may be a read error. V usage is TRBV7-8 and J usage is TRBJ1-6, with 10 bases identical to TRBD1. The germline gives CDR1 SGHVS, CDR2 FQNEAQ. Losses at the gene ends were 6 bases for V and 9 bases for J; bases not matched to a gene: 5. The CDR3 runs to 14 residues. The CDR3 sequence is CASRRDRGFSPLHF. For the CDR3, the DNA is TGTGCCAGCAGACGGGACAGGGGATTTTCACCCCTCCACTTT. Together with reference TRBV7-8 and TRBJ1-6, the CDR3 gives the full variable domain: GAGVSQSPRYKVAKRGQDVALRCDPISGHVSLFWYQQALGQGPEFLTYFQNEAQLDKSGLPSDRFFAERPEGSVSTLKIQRTQQEDSAVYLCASRRDRGFSPLHFGNGTRLTVT.

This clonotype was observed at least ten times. The CDR3 nucleotides are TGTGCCAGCAGCTTACTGGTAAAGGGGAACACTGAAGCTTTCTTT. The encoded protein is CASSLLVKGNTEAFF. The chain recombines TRBV11-1 with TRBJ1-1; D remains ambiguous. The V end lost 2 bases, the J end lost 1 base, and 11 bases lay between the germline ends. The CDR3 has 15 amino acids. Per germline, CDR1 SGHAT and CDR2 FQDESV (reference sequence).

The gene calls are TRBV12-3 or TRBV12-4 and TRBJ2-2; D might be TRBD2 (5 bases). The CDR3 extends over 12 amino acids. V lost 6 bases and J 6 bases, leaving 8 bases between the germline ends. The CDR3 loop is CASSRTAGELFF. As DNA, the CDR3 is TGTGCCAGCAGCCGGACTGCCGGGGAGCTGTTTTTT.

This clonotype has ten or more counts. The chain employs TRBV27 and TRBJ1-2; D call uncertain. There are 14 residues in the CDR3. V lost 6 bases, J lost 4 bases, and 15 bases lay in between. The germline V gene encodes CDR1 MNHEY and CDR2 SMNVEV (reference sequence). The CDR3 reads CASRRTGSLYGYTF. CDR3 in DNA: TGTGCCAGCAGGAGGACGGGGTCTCTCTATGGCTACACCTTC.

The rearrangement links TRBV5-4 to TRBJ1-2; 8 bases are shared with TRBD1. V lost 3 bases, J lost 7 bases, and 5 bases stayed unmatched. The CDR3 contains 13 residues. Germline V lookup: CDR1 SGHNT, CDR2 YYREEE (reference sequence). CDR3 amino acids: CASSSTGVFGYTF. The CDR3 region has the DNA TGTGCCAGCAGCTCGACAGGGGTTTTTGGCTACACCTTC.

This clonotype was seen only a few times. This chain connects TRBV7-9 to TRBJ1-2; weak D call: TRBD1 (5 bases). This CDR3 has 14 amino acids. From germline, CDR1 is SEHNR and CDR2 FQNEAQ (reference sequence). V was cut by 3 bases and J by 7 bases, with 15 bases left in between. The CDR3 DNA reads TGTGCCAGCAGCTTTGGGGGTATCACCACTGGCTACACCTTC. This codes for CASSFGGITTGYTF.

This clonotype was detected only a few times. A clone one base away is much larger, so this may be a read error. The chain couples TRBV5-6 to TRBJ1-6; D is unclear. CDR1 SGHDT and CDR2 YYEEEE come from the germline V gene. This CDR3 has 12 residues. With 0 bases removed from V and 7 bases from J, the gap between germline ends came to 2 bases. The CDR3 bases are TGTGCCAGCAGCTTGGGCAATTCACCCCTCCACTTT. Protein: CASSLGNSPLHF.

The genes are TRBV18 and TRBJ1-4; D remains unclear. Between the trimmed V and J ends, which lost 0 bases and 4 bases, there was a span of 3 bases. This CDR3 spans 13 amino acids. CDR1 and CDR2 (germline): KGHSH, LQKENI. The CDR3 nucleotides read TGTGCCAGCTCACCACCGGGTAATGAAAAACTGTTTTTT. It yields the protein CASSPPGNEKLFF.

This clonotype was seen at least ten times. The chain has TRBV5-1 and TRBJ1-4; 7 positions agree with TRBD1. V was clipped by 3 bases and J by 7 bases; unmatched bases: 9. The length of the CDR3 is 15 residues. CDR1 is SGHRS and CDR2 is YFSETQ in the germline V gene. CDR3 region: CASSSRQGGGEKLFF. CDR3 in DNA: TGCGCCAGCAGCTCACGACAGGGAGGAGGTGAAAAACTGTTTTTT.

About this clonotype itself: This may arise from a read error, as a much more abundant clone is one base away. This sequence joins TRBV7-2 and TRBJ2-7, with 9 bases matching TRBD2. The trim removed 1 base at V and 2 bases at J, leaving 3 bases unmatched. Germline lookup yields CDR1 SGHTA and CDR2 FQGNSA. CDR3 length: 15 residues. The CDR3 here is CASSLVAGAPYEQYV. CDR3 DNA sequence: TGTGCCAGCAGCTTAGTAGCGGGGGCTCCCTACGAGCAGTACGTC.

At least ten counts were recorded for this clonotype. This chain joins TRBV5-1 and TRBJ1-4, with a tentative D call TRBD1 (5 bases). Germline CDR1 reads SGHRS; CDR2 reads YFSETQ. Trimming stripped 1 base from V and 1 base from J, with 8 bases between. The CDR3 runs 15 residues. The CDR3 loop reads CASSLSGRTNEKLFF. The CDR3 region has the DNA TGCGCCAGCAGCTTGTCAGGGCGAACTAATGAAAAACTGTTTTTT.

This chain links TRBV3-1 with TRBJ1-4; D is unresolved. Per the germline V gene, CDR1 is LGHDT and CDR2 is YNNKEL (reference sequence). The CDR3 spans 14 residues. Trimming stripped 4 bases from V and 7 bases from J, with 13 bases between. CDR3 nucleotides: TGTGCCAGCAGCCCCCTACACGTCGGTGAAAAACTGTTTTTT. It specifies CASSPLHVGEKLFF. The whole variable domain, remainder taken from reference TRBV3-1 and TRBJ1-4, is DTAVSQTPKYLVTQMGNDKSIKCEQNLGHDTMYWYKQDSKKFLKIMFSYNNKELIINETVPNRFSPKSPDKAHLNLHINSLELGDSAVYFCASSPLHVGEKLFFGSGTQLSVL.

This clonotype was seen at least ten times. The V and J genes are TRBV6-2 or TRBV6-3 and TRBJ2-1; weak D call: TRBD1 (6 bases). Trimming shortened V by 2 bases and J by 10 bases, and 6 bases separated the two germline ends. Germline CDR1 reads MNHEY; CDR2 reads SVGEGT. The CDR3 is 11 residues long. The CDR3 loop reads CASSYGTEQFF. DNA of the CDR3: TGTGCCAGCAGTTACGGGACAGAGCAGTTCTTC.

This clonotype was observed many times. CDR3: CASSGDRMGQPQHF. Here the CDR3 DNA reads TGTGCCAGCAGTGGTGACAGGATGGGGCAGCCCCAGCATTTT. The V gene is TRBV6-1, the J gene TRBJ1-5; D may be TRBD1 (6 bases). V was pared by 4 bases and J by 7 bases, with 14 bases between. The CDR3 runs to 14 residues. The germline V gene has CDR1 MNHNS and CDR2 SASEGT.

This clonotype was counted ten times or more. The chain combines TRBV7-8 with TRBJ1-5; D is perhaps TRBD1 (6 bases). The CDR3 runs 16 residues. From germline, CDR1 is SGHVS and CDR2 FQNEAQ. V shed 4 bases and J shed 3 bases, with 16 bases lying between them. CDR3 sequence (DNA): TGTGCCAGCAGCTGGGGGGGCGTCAGGTTCAATCAGCCCCAGCATTTT. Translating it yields CASSWGGVRFNQPQHF.

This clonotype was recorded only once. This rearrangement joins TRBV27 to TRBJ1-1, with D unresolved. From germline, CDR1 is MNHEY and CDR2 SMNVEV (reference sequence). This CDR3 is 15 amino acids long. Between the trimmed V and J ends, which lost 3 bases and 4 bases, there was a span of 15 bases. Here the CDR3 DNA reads TGTGCCAGCAGTTTCCATTTGGCAGTGGGCACTGAAGCTTTCTTT. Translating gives CASSFHLAVGTEAFF.

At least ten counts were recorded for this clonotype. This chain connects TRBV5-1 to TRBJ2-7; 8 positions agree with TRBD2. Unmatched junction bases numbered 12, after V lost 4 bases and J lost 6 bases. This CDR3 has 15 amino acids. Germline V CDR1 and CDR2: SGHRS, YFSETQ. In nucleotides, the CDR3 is TGCGCCAGCAGCCCTGATCGGGGGGGGCTTCCCGAGCAGTACTTC. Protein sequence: CASSPDRGGLPEQYF.

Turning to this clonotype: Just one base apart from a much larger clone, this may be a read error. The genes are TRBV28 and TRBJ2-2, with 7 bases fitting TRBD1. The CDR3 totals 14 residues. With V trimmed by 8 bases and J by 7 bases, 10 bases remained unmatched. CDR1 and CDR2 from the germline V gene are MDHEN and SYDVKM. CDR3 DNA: TGTGCCAGCCTTCGACAGGGAAGGAACGGGGAGCTGTTTTTT. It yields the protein CASLRQGRNGELFF.

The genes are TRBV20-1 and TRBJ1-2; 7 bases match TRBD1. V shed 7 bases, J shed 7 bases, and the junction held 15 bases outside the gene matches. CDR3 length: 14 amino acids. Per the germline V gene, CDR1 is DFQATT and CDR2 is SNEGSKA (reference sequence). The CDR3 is CSVNPLDREGGYTF. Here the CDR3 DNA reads TGCAGTGTCAACCCCCTTGACAGGGAGGGTGGCTACACCTTC.

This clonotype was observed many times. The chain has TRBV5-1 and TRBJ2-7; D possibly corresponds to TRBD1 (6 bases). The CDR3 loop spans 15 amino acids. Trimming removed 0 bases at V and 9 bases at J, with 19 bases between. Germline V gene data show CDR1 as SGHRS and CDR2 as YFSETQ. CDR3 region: CASSLVDRPSEGQYV. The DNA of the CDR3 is TGCGCCAGCAGCTTGGTAGACAGGCCTTCGGAAGGGCAGTACGTC.